This record concerns one T cell receptor (beta chain) sequence. Germline is not matched at one junction end, which may reflect a read error. Authors' data handling: Amplification of reference gene primers provided the estimated nucleated cell counts. Repertoires were generated with immunoSEQ multiplex PCR, while TCRdb's copy carries only in-frame clones and drops some. The V and J calls and the clone size are those of that table, but D and trimming were determined from the DNA. The data contain approximately 82,000 clones, 85% of them singletons. These data come from a study of blood T cell repertoires in COVID-19. Turning to the study itself: The United States, Italy and Spain supplied acute and convalescent COVID-19 samples.

The V gene's germline CDR1 is MGHRA and CDR2 YSYEKL. CDR3 length: 15 amino acids. This clonotype was obtained from a woman between 65 and 79 years old with active or convalescent COVID-19. Input material: peripheral blood. The rearrangement links TRBV4-1 to TRBJ1-2; 7 nucleotides agree with TRBD1. CDR3 DNA sequence: TGCGCCAGCAGCCCGGGGACAGCTCAAATTGATGGTTACACCTTC. This sequence encodes CASSPGTAQIDGYTF.